This T cell receptor beta chain was identified during a study of cytomegalovirus exposure and HLA in healthy donors. Study observations and caveats: That first-cohort TCR clusters tended to co-occur in the roughly 110 validation repertoires was found in a later analysis.

Clones were read by immunoSEQ multiplex PCR, and TCRdb kept only the in-frame ones, dropping some. The sample lists some 170,000 clones, 80% to 90% occurring once. Germline CDR1 reads KGHSH; CDR2 reads LQKENI. The CDR3 contains 17 residues. V lost 0 bases to trimming and J lost 5 bases; unmatched junction nucleotides: 12. In the case of this clone: The antigen remains undetermined.

The receptor was derived from a woman younger than 35 in good health and CMV-seronegative. The sample was PBMCs. J is TRBJ2-7 and V is TRBV18; 8 bases fit TRBD1. CDR3 nucleotides: TGTGCCAGCTCACCACCAACTCGTACAGGGGGGAAGAACGAGCAGTACTTC. Translating it yields CASSPPTRTGGKNEQYF.